This TCR beta chain was found in a study of identical twins. Notes on the study in general: Cord blood's abundant beta clonotypes had fewer insertions, unlike memory repertoires. Weaker excess sharing between twins was seen in beta out-of-frame sequences. There was more out-of-frame TCR alpha sharing in monozygotic twins than models estimated.

Points on this clonotype: Its target is unknown.

V dropped 10 bases and J dropped 6; count of bases not matched to a gene: 12. Germline V gene data show CDR1 as MNHNY and CDR2 as SVGAGI (reference sequence). This CDR3 has 13 amino acids. TCRdb reprocessed the 5' RACE reads with MiXCR, giving one entry per CDR3 protein. This sample has roughly 470,000 distinct CDR3 sequences, with over 11% found just once. The same data also contributed to another study, on yellow fever vaccine responses in identical twins. As that study records: Reportedly, the response of twins' T cells to the vaccine seemed partly convergent, partly personalized.

The origin of this receptor is a woman younger than 35 in good health. The source material was CD4+ T cells sorted from blood. The J gene is TRBJ2-7, the V gene TRBV6-6, with TRBD1 matching over 7 bases. This chain's CDR3 is CATTTGQVSEQYF. The CDR3 bases are TGTGCCACCACTACAGGACAGGTATCCGAGCAGTACTTC.